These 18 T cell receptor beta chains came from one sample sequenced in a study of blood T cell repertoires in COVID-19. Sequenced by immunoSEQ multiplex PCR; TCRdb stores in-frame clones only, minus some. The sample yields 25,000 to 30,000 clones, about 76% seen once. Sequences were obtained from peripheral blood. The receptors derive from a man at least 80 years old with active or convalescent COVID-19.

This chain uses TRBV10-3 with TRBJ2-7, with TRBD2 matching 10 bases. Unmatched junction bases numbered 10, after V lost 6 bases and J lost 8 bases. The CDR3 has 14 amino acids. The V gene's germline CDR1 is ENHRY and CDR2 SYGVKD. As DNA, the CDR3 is TGTGCCATCAGCGCCGGGACTAGCGAACCAAAGCAGTACTTC. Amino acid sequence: CAISAGTSEPKQYF.

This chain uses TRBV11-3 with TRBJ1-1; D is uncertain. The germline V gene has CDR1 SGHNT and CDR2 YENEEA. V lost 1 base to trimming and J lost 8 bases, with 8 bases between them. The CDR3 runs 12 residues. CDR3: CASSLVSGEAFF. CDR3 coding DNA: TGTGCCAGCAGCTTAGTTTCCGGGGAAGCTTTCTTT.

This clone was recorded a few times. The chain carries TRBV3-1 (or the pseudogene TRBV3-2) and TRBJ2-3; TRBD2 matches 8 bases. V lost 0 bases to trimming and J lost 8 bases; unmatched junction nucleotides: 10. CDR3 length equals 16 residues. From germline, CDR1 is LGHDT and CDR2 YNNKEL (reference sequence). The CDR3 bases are TGTGCCAGCAGCCAAGACCCGGGACTAGTTGCGGGTACGCAGTATTTT. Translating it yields CASSQDPGLVAGTQYF.

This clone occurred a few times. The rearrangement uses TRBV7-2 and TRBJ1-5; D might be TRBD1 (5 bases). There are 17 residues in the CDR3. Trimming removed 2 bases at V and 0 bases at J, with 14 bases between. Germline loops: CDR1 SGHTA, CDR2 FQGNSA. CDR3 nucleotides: TGTGCCAGCAGCTTACCCTGGGCGGGGGATAGCAATCAGCCCCAGCATTTT. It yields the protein CASSLPWAGDSNQPQHF.

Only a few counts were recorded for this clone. CDR3: CASSDEIQPQHF. CDR3 coding DNA: TGTGCCAGCAGTGATGAGATTCAGCCCCAGCATTTT. J is TRBJ1-5 and V is TRBV2; no firm D call. Germline V gene lookup returns CDR1 SNHLY and CDR2 FYNNEI. This CDR3 spans 12 amino acids. Trimming removed 3 bases at V and 6 bases at J, with 6 bases between.

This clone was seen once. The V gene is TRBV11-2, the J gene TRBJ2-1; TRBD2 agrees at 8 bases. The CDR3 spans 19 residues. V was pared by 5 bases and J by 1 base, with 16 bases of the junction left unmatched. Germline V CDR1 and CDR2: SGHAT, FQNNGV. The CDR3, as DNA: TGTGCCAGCAGCCTGCAAGCGGGAGCTAGAATAGCGTCCTACAATGAGCAGTTCTTC. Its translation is CASSLQAGARIASYNEQFF.

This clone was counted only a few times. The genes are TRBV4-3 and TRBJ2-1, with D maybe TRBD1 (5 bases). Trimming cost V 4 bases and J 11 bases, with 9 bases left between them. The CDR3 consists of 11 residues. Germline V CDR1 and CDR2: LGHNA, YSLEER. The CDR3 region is CASSPPGKQFF. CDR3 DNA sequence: TGCGCCAGCAGCCCTCCAGGGAAGCAGTTCTTC.

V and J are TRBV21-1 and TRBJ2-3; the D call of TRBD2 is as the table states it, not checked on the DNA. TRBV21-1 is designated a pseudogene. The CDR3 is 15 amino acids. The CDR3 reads CASSPGLAATDTQYF. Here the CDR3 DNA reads TGTGCCAGCAGCCCAGGACTAGCGGCCACAGATACGCAGTATTTT.

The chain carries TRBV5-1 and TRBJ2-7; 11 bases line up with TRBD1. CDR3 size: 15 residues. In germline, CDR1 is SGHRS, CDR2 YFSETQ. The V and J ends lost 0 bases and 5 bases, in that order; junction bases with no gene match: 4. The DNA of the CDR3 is TGCGCCAGCAGCTTGGAGGCGGACAGGGGGCACGAGCAGTACTTC. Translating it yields CASSLEADRGHEQYF.

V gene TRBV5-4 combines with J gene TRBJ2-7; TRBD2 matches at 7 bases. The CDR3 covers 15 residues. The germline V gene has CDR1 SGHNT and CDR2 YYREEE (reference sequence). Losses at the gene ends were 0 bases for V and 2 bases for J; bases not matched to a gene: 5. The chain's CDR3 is CASSLGLAETYEQYF. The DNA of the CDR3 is TGTGCCAGCAGCTTGGGCCTAGCGGAAACCTACGAGCAGTACTTC.

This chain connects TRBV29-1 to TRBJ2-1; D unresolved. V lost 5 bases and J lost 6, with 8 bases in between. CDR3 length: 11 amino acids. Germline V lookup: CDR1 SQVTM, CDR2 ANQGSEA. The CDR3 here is CSVRRSNEQFF. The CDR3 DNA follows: TGCAGCGTTCGTAGATCCAATGAGCAGTTCTTC.

DNA of the CDR3: TGTGCCAGCAGTTATCGACCGACAACCTATGGCTACACCTTC. Protein sequence: CASSYRPTTYGYTF. The rearrangement joins TRBV6-2 or TRBV6-3 to TRBJ1-2; D unresolved. Germline CDR1 is MNHEY and CDR2 is SVGEGT. The CDR3 spans 14 residues. The V and J ends lost 3 bases and 4 bases respectively, with 12 bases between them.

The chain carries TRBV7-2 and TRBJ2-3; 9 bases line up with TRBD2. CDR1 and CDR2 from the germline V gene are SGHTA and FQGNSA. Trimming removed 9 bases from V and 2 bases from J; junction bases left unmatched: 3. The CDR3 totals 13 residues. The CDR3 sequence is CASSGGLTDTQYF. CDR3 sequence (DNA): TGTGCCAGTAGCGGGGGCCTCACAGATACGCAGTATTTT.

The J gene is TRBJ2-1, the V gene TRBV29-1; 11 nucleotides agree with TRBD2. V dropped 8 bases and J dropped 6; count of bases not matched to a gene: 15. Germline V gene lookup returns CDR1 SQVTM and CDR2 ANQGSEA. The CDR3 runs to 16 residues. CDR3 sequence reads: CSTRAGLAGGPNEQFF. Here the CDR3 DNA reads TGCAGCACCCGGGCGGGATTAGCGGGGGGGCCCAATGAGCAGTTCTTC.

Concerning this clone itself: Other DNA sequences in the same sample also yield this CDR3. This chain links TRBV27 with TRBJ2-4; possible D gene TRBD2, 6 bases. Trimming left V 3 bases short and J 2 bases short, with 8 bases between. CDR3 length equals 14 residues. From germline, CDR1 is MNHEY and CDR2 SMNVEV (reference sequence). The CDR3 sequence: CASSFGGSKNIQYF. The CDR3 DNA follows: TGTGCCAGCAGTTTTGGGGGGTCCAAAAACATTCAGTACTTC.

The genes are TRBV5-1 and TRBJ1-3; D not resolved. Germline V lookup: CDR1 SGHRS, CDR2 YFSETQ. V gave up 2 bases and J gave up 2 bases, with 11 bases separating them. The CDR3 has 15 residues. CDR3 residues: CASSFGALAGNTIYF. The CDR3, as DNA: TGCGCCAGCAGCTTTGGAGCATTGGCTGGAAACACCATATATTTT.

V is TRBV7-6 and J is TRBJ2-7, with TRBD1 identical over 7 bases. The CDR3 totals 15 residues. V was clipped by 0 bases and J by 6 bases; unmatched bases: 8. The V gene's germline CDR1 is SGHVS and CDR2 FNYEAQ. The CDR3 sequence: CASSLAQGGEGEQYF. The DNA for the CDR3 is TGTGCCAGCAGCTTAGCGCAAGGGGGCGAAGGCGAGCAGTACTTC.

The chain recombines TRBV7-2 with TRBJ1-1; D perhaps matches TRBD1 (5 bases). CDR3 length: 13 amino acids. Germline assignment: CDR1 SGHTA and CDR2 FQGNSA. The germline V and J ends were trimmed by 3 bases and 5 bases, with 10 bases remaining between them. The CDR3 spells CASSFGGGTEAFF. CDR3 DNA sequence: TGTGCCAGCAGCTTTGGGGGGGGGACTGAAGCTTTCTTT.